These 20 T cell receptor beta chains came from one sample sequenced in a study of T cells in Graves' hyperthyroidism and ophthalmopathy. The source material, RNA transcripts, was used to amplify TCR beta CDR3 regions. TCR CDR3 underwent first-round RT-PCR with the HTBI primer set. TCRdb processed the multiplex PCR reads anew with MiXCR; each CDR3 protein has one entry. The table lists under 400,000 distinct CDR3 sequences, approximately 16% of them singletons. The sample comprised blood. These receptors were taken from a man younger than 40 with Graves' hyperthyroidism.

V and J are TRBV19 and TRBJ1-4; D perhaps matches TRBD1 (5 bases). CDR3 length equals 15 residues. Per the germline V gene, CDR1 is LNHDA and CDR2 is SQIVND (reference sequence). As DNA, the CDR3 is TGTGTCAGCCACCGTGACAGTTTCCTCAATGAAAAACTGTTTTTT. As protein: CVSHRDSFLNEKLFF.

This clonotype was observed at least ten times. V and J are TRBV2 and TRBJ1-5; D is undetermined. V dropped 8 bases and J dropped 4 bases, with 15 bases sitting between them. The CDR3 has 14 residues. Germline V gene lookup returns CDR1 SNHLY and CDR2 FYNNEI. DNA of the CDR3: TGTGCCAGCGTAAGGGCAGAAGGTAATCAGCCCCAGCATTTT. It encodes CASVRAEGNQPQHF.

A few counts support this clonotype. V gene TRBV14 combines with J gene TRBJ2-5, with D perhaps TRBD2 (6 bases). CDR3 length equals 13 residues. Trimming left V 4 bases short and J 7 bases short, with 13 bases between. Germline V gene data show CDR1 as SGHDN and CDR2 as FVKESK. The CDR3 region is CASSPGSLGTQYF. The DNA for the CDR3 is TGTGCCAGCAGCCCCGGGAGCCTAGGGACCCAGTACTTC.

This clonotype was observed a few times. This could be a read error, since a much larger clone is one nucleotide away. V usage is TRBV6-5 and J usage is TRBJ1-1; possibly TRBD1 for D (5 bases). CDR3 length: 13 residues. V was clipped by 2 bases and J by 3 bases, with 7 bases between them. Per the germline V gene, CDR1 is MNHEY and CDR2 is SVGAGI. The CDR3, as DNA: TGTGCCAGCAGTTACAGGGGTGACACTGAAGCTTTCTTT. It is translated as CASSYRGDTEAFF.

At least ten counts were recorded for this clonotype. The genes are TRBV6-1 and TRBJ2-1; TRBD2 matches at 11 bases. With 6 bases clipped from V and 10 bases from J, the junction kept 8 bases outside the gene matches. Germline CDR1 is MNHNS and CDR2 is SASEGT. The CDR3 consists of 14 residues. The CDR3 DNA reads TGTGCCAGCAGCCTTAGCGGGAGGGCCGGCGAGCAGTTCTTC. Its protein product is CASSLSGRAGEQFF.

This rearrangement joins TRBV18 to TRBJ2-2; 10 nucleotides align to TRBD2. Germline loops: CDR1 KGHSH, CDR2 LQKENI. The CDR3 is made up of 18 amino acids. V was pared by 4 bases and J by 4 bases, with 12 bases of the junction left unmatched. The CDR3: CASSLSTVAGGLTGELFF. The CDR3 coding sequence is TGTGCCAGCTCACTCTCGACGGTAGCGGGAGGACTCACCGGGGAGCTGTTTTTT.

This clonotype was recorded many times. CDR3 protein: CASSLVAGRTIYF. The CDR3 nucleotides are TGTGCCAGCAGTTTAGTTGCGGGGAGGACCATATATTTT. This chain joins TRBV28 and TRBJ1-3; D ambiguous. From germline, CDR1 is MDHEN and CDR2 SYDVKM. The CDR3 loop spans 13 amino acids. Trimming took 2 bases from V and 10 from J, leaving 12 bases between them. The full variable domain, with the rest looked up from reference TRBV28 and TRBJ1-3, is DVKVTQSSRYLVKRTGEKVFLECVQDMDHENMFWYRQDPGLGLRLIYFSYDVKMKEKGDIPEGYSVSREKKERFSLILESASTNQTSMYLCASSLVAGRTIYFGEGSWLTVV.

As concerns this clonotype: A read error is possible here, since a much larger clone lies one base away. In nucleotides, the CDR3 is TGCAGTGCGCGGGGTGGGAGCTATGGCTACACCTTC. It codes for CSARGGSYGYTF. The gene calls are TRBV20-1 and TRBJ1-2, with D unclear. Germline V gives CDR1 DFQATT, CDR2 SNEGSKA (reference sequence). The CDR3 totals 12 residues. With 6 bases removed from V and 4 bases from J, the gap between germline ends came to 12 bases.

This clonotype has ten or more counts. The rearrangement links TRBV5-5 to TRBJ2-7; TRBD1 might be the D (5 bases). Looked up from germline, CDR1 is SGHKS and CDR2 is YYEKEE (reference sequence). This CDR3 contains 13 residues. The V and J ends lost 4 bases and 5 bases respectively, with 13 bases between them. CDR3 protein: CASSPRVIHEQYF. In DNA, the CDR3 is TGTGCCAGCAGCCCCAGGGTTATCCACGAGCAGTACTTC.

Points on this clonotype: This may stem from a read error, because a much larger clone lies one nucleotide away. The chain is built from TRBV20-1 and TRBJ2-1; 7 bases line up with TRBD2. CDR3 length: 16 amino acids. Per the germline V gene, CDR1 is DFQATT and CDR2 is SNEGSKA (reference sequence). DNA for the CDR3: TGCAGTGCTAGAGATCTGTGGCTAGCGGCCTACAATAAGCAGTTCTTC. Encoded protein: CSARDLWLAAYNKQFF.

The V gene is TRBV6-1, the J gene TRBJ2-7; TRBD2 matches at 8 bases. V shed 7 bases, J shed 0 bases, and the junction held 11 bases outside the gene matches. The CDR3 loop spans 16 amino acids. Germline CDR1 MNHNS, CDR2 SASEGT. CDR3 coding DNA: TGTGCCAGCACCAACCCTCCGGGGGGGATCTCCTACGAGCAGTACTTC. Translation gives CASTNPPGGISYEQYF.

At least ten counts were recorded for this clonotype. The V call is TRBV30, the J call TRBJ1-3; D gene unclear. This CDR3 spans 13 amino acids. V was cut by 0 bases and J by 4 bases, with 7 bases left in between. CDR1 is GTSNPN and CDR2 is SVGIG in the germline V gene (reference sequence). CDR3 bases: TGTGCCTGGAGTGTAATGTCGGGAAACACCATATATTTT. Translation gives CAWSVMSGNTIYF.

The CDR3 sequence: CASRDPAAYYGYTF. CDR3 DNA sequence: TGCGCCAGCCGGGACCCGGCGGCCTACTATGGCTACACCTTC. This chain connects TRBV5-1 to TRBJ1-2; weak D call: TRBD1 (5 bases). The CDR3 spans 14 residues. The V end lost 7 bases, the J end lost 3 bases, and 16 bases lay between the germline ends. Germline CDR1 and CDR2: SGHRS and YFSETQ.

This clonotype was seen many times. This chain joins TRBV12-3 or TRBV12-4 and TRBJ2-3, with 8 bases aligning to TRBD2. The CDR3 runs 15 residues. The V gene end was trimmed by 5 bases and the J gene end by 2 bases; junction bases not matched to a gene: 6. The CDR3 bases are TGTGCCAGCAGTCCACTAGCGGAGTTCACAGATACGCAGTATTTT. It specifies CASSPLAEFTDTQYF.

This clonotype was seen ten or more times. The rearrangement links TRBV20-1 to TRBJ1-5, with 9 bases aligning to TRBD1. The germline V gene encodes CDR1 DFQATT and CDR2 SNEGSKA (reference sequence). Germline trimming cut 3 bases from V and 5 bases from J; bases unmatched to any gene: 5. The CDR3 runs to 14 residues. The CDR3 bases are TGCAGTGCTAGGGGTTGGACAGGGGATCAGCCCCAGCATTTT. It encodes CSARGWTGDQPQHF.

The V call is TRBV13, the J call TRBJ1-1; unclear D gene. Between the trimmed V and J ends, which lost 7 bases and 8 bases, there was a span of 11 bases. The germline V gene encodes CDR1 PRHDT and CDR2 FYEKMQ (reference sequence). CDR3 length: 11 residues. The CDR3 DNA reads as TGTGCCAGCAACTTTTTGAGGGAAGCTTTCTTT. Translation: CASNFLREAFF.

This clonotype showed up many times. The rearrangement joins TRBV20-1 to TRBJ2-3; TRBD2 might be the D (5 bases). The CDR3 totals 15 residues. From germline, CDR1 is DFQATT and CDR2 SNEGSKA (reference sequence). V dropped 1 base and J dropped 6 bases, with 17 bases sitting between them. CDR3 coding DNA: TGCAGTGCTAGAGGGTCGGGGATCCGCTCGGATACGCAGTATTTT. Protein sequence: CSARGSGIRSDTQYF.

The CDR3, as DNA: TGTGCCAGCAGCCCCGCGGGAGCTGGCTACACCTTC. This encodes CASSPAGAGYTF. This chain links TRBV7-6 with TRBJ1-2; D remains ambiguous. Germline V CDR1 and CDR2: SGHVS, FNYEAQ. This CDR3 region has 12 residues. Trimming stripped 5 bases from V and 7 bases from J, with 11 bases between.

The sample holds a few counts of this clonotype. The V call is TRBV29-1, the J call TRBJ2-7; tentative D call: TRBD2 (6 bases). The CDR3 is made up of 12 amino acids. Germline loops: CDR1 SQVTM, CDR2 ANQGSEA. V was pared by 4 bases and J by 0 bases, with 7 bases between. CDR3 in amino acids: CSVGGVSYEQYF. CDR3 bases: TGCAGCGTTGGCGGGGTCTCCTACGAGCAGTACTTC.

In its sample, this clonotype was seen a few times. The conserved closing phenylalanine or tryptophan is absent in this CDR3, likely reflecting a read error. The CDR3 bases are TGTGCAGCCGGGAGGAACACCGGGGAGCTGTTTTCT. Its protein is CAAGRNTGELFS. This chain uses TRBV6-1 with TRBJ2-2; perhaps TRBD2 as D (6 bases). Germline CDR1 reads MNHNS; CDR2 reads SASEGT. CDR3 length: 12 amino acids.